The 13 T cell receptor beta chains presented below share a single source sample, sequenced in a study of chemoradiotherapy in HPV16-positive cancers. Data came from immunoSEQ multiplex PCR; TCRdb stores just in-frame clones and leaves some out. Of tens of thousands of clones listed, roughly 93% are singletons. The source was blood, collected from a patient who underwent chemoradiotherapy. The receptors come from a human donor with HPV-associated anogenital cancer.

J is TRBJ2-7 and V is TRBV5-1, with D possibly being TRBD1 or TRBD2 (6 bases each). This CDR3 region has 15 residues. The V end was cut by 4 bases, the J end by 5 bases, with 19 bases between. CDR1 is SGHRS and CDR2 is YFSETQ in the germline V gene. DNA of the CDR3: TGCGCCAGCAGCCCGGGGGCCCCCGGATCTCACGAGCAGTACTTC. It translates to CASSPGAPGSHEQYF.

The chain employs TRBV6-6 and TRBJ2-5; no firm D call. Germline V gives CDR1 MNHNY, CDR2 SVGAGI (reference sequence). The V gene lost 0 bases and the J gene lost 3 bases, with 5 bases spanning the gap. The CDR3 extends over 13 amino acids. Here the CDR3 reads CASSYSEEETQYF. Written as DNA, the CDR3 is TGTGCCAGCAGTTACTCGGAAGAAGAGACCCAGTACTTC.

This clone was found once. The chain carries TRBV4-3 and TRBJ1-1, with D possibly matching TRBD1 (5 bases). This CDR3 has 15 amino acids. Germline CDR1 is LGHNA and CDR2 is YSLEER. V lost 4 bases to trimming and J lost 1 base, with 13 bases between them. Written as DNA, the CDR3 is TGCGCCAGCAGCCCCCTCGGGACGGGGAACACTGAAGCTTTCTTT. As protein: CASSPLGTGNTEAFF.

The genes are TRBV7-3 and TRBJ2-2, with D possibly called TRBD1 or TRBD2 (5 bases each). The CDR3 totals 15 residues. Germline CDR1 and CDR2: SGHTA and FQGTGA. Trimming stripped 1 base from V and 5 bases from J, with 11 bases between. The CDR3 sequence is CASSLMGTATGELFF. The CDR3 nucleotides are TGTGCCAGCAGCTTAATGGGGACGGCGACCGGGGAGCTGTTTTTT.

The gene calls are TRBV28 and TRBJ2-7; the D gene is possibly TRBD1 (5 bases). CDR1 is MDHEN, CDR2 SYDVKM, per germline. The CDR3 runs 15 residues. Deletions cut 6 bases from V and 0 bases from J, with 15 bases between. CDR3 in DNA: TGTGCCAGCAGCCGTTGGGGCCACTCCTCCTACGAGCAGTACTTC. Translating it yields CASSRWGHSSYEQYF.

In nucleotides, the CDR3 is TGTGCCAGCTCACCGGCGGATTTCAGCTCCTACGAGCAGTACTTC. It codes for CASSPADFSSYEQYF. The chain is built from TRBV18 and TRBJ2-7; no clear D. Deletions cut 3 bases from V and 0 bases from J, with 12 bases between. Germline V CDR1 and CDR2: KGHSH, LQKENI. The length of the CDR3 is 15 residues.

The chain uses TRBV5-6 and TRBJ1-1; 7 nucleotides align to TRBD1. The CDR3 totals 14 residues. The V and J ends lost 5 bases and 4 bases, in that order; junction bases with no gene match: 8. Looked up from germline, CDR1 is SGHDT and CDR2 is YYEEEE. CDR3 nucleotide sequence: TGTGCCAGCAGGGACGACGACAGGGTCACTGAAGCTTTCTTT. It codes for CASRDDDRVTEAFF.

CDR3 amino acids: CASSPGVPTGELFF. CDR3 DNA sequence: TGTGCCAGTAGCCCAGGGGTACCGACCGGGGAGCTGTTTTTT. The chain carries TRBV19 and TRBJ2-2; a possible D gene is TRBD1 (6 bases). With 6 bases removed from V and 5 bases from J, the gap between germline ends came to 13 bases. CDR3 length: 14 residues. Germline V gene sequence: CDR1 LNHDA, CDR2 SQIVND (reference sequence).

The chain couples TRBV7-9 to TRBJ1-4; 11 bases match TRBD1. Germline assignment: CDR1 SEHNR and CDR2 FQNEAQ (reference sequence). Germline trimming cut 5 bases from V and 9 bases from J; bases unmatched to any gene: 8. CDR3 length: 15 residues. CDR3 in DNA: TGTGCCAGCAGCATGGGACAGGGGGGAAATCAAAAACTGTTTTTT. This encodes CASSMGQGGNQKLFF.

This chain connects TRBV14 to TRBJ1-1; tentatively, D is TRBD1 (6 bases). V lost 0 bases and J lost 5, with 13 bases in between. Germline V gives CDR1 SGHDN, CDR2 FVKESK. The CDR3 spans 15 residues. The CDR3 loop is CASSQEVHRDTEAFF. CDR3 sequence (DNA): TGTGCCAGCAGCCAAGAAGTTCACAGGGATACTGAAGCTTTCTTT.

The rearrangement joins TRBV5-1 to TRBJ2-6; D unresolved. Trimming removed 7 bases at V and 4 bases at J, with 9 bases between. Germline values: CDR1 SGHRS, CDR2 YFSETQ. This CDR3 spans 13 amino acids. For the CDR3, the DNA is TGCGCCAGCTCGTTTGAAGGGGCCAACGTCCTGACTTTC. This translates into CASSFEGANVLTF.

CDR3 loop: CASSSQGAWGKLFF. The CDR3 nucleotides read TGTGCCAGCAGTTCACAGGGGGCCTGGGGAAAACTGTTTTTT. The chain recombines TRBV27 with TRBJ1-4; 9 bases agree with TRBD1. Trimming cost V 4 bases and J 10 bases; bases outside gene matches: 7. The CDR3 length is 14 residues. Looked up from germline, CDR1 is MNHEY and CDR2 is SMNVEV (reference sequence).

V gene TRBV6-1 combines with J gene TRBJ2-3, with 13 positions matching TRBD2. Germline assignment: CDR1 MNHNS and CDR2 SASEGT. The CDR3 loop spans 17 amino acids. J lost 1 base, V lost 1 base, and 2 bases had no gene match. The CDR3 nucleotides are TGTGCCAGCAGTGAAGGACTAGCGGGGGGCCGCACAGATACGCAGTATTTT. It encodes CASSEGLAGGRTDTQYF.